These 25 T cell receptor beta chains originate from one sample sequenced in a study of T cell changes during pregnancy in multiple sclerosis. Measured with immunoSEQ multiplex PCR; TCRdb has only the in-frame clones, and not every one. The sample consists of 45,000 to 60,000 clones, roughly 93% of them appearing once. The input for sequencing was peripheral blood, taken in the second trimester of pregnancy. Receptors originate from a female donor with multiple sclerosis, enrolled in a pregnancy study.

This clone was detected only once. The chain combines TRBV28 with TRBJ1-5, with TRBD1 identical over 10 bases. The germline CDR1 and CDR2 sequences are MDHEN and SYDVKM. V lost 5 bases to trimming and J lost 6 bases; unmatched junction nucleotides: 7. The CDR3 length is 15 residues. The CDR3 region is CASSPGGTGVQPQHF. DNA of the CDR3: TGTGCCAGCAGTCCAGGAGGGACAGGGGTTCAGCCCCAGCATTTT.

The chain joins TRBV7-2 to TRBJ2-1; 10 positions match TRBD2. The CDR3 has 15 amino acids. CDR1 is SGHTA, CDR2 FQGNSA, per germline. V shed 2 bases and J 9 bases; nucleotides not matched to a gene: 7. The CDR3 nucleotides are TGTGCCAGCAGCTTAAGTCTAGCGGGAGTTGGTGAGCAGTTCTTC. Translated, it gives CASSLSLAGVGEQFF. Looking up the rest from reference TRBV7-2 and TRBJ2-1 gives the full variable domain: GAGVSQSPSNKVTEKGKDVELRCDPISGHTALYWYRQSLGQGLEFLIYFQGNSAPDKSGLPSDRFSAERTGGSVSTLTIQRTQQEDSAVYLCASSLSLAGVGEQFFGPGTRLTVL.

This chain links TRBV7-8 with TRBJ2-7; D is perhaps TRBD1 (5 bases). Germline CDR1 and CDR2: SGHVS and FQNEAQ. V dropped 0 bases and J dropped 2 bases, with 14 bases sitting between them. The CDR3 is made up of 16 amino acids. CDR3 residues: CASSLAGAGPAYEQYF. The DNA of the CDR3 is TGTGCCAGCAGCTTAGCTGGGGCAGGACCCGCCTACGAGCAGTACTTC.

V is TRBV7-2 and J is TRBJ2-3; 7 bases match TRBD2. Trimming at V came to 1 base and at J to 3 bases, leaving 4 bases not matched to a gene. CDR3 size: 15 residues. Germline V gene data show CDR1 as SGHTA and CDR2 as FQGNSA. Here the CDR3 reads CASSLVRRETDTQYF. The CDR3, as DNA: TGTGCCAGCAGCTTAGTCAGGCGGGAGACAGATACGCAGTATTTT.

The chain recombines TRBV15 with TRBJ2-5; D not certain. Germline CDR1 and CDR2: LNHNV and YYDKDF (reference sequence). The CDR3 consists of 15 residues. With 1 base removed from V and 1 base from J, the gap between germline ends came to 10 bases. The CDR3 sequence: CATSRGLSSQETQYF. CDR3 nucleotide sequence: TGTGCCACCAGCAGAGGACTGTCGTCCCAAGAGACCCAGTACTTC.

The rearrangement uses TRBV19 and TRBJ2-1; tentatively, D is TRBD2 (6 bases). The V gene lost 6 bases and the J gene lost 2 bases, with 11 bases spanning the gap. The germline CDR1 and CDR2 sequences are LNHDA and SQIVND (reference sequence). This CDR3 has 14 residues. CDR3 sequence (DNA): TGTGCCAGTAGAGGCCGGGAGACCTACAATGAGCAGTTCTTC. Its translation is CASRGRETYNEQFF.

The chain's CDR3 is CASSLAPGQGSTDTQYF. CDR3 coding DNA: TGCGCCAGCAGCTTGGCCCCGGGACAGGGCAGCACAGATACGCAGTATTTT. The genes are TRBV5-1 and TRBJ2-3; 9 bases agree with TRBD1. The CDR3 runs to 17 residues. Trimming removed 0 bases from V and 0 bases from J; junction bases left unmatched: 5. Germline V CDR1 and CDR2: SGHRS, YFSETQ.

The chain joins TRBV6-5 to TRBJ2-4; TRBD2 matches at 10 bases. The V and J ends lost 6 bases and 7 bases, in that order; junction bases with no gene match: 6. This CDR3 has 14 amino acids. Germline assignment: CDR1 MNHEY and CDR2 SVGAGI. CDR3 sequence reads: CASRGSGGGNIQYF. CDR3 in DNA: TGTGCCAGCAGAGGGAGCGGGGGGGGGAACATTCAGTACTTC.

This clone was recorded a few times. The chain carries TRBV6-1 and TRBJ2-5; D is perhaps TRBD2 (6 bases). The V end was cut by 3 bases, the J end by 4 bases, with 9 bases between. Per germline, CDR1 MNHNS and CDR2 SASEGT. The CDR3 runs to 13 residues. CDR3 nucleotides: TGTGCCAGCAGTGACGGGGAGGTAGAGACCCAGTACTTC. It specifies CASSDGEVETQYF.

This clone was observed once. The CDR3 is CASSWGTGGDEAFF. For the CDR3, the DNA is TGTGCCAGCAGCTGGGGGACAGGGGGTGATGAAGCTTTCTTT. The chain carries TRBV7-9 and TRBJ1-1; TRBD1 aligns across 11 bases. The ends lost 4 bases at V and 7 bases at J; junction bases unmatched: 5. CDR1 and CDR2 (germline): SEHNR, FQNEAQ (reference sequence). The CDR3 has 14 residues.

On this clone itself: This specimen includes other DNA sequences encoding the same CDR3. The CDR3 DNA follows: TGTGCCAGTAGTATCACAGGCCTCTCTGGAAACACCATATATTTT. As protein: CASSITGLSGNTIYF. The V call is TRBV19, the J call TRBJ1-3, with D possibly matching TRBD1 (5 bases). There are 15 residues in the CDR3. V dropped 3 bases and J dropped 0 bases, with 9 bases sitting between them. The germline CDR1 and CDR2 sequences are LNHDA and SQIVND (reference sequence).

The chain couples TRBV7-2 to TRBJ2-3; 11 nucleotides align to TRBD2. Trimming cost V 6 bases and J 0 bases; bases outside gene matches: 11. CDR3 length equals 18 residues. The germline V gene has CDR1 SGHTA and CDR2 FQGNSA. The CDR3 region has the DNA TGTGCCAGCAGGAAGGGTCTGACTAGCGGGGCTAGCACAGATACGCAGTATTTT. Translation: CASRKGLTSGASTDTQYF.

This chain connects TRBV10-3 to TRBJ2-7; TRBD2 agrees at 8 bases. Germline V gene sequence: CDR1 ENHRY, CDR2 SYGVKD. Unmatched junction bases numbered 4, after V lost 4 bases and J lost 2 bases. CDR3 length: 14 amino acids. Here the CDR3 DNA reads TGTGCCATCAGTGGGGCGGGGGGAGCCTACGAGCAGTACTTC. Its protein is CAISGAGGAYEQYF.

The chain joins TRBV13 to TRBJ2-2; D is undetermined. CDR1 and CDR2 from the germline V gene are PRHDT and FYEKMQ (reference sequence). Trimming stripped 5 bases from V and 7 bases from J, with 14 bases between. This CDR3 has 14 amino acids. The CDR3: CASSPISMSGELFF. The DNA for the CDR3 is TGTGCCAGCAGCCCGATCTCTATGAGCGGGGAGCTGTTTTTT.

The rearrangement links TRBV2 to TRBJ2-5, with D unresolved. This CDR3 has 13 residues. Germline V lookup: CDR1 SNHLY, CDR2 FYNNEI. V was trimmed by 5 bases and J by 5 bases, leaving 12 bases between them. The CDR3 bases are TGTGCCAGCAGTCCAGACACTGGGGAGACCCAGTACTTC. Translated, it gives CASSPDTGETQYF.

CDR3 DNA sequence: TGTGCCAGCAGCTCAAAACGGACAGGGCTCCCCGGGGAGCAGTACTTC. As protein: CASSSKRTGLPGEQYF. V and J are TRBV7-9 and TRBJ2-7; 8 nucleotides line up with TRBD1. This CDR3 contains 16 residues. Germline lookup yields CDR1 SEHNR and CDR2 FQNEAQ (reference sequence). J was trimmed by 7 bases and V by 4 bases; bases with no gene match: 15.

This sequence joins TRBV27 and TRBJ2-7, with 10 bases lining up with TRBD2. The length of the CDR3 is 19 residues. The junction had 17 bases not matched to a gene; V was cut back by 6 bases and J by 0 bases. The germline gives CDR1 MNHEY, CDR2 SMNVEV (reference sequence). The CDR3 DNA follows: TGTGCCAGCAGCCCCCAGGGCGTCCAGCGGGAGGGATACTCCTACGAGCAGTACTTC. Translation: CASSPQGVQREGYSYEQYF.

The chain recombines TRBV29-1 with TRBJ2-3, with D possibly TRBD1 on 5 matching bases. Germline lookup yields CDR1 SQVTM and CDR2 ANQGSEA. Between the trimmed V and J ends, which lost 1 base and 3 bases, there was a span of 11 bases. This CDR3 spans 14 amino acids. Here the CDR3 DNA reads TGCAGCGTTGAAGGGCAGGGTTTGACAGATACGCAGTATTTT. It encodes CSVEGQGLTDTQYF.

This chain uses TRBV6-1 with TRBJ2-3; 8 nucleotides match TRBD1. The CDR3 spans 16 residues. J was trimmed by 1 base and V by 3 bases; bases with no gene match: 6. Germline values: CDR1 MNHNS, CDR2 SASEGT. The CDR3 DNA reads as TGTGCCAGCAGTGACCGGACAGGGCGAGGCACAGATACGCAGTATTTT. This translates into CASSDRTGRGTDTQYF.

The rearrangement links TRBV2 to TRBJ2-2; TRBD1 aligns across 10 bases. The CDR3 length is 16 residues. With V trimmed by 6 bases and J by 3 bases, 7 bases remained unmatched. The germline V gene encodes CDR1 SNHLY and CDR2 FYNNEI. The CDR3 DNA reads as TGTGCCAGCAGGCCCCTGGGGACAGGGGACACCGGGGAGCTGTTTTTT. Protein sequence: CASRPLGTGDTGELFF.

CDR3 sequence reads: CASSLVLGEAYNEQFF. CDR3 in DNA: TGTGCCAGCAGCTTGGTTTTGGGAGAGGCTTACAATGAGCAGTTCTTC. This sequence joins TRBV5-6 and TRBJ2-1; TRBD2 is a possible D gene (5 bases). Germline values: CDR1 SGHDT, CDR2 YYEEEE. The length of the CDR3 is 16 residues. Deletions cut 0 bases from V and 4 bases from J, with 14 bases between.

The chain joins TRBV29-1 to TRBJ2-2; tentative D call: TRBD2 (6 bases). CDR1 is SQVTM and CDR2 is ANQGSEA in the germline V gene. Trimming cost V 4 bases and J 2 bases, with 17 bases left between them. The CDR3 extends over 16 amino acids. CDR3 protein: CSVGSFSGGNTGELFF. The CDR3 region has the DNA TGCAGCGTTGGTAGCTTTAGCGGAGGAAACACCGGGGAGCTGTTTTTT.

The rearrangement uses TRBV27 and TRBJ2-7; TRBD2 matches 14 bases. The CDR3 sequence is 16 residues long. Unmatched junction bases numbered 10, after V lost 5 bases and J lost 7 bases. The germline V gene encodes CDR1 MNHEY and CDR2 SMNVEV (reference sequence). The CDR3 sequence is CASSRGTSGRTREQYF. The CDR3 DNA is TGTGCCAGCAGTCGGGGGACTAGCGGGAGAACTAGGGAGCAGTACTTC.

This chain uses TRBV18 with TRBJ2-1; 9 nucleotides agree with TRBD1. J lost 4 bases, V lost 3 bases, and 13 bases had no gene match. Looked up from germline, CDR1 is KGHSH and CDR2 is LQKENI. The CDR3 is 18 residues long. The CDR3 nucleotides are TGTGCCAGCTCACCCACCGACAGGGGGAAATTTGGGTACAATGAGCAGTTCTTC. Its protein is CASSPTDRGKFGYNEQFF.

The CDR3 loop reads CASRSPGTANTEAFF. The CDR3 nucleotides are TGTGCCAGCCGATCCCCCGGGACAGCGAACACTGAAGCTTTCTTT. This chain joins TRBV7-2 and TRBJ1-1; 7 bases are a match to TRBD1. CDR3 length equals 15 residues. The germline V gene has CDR1 SGHTA and CDR2 FQGNSA. Unmatched junction bases numbered 10, after V lost 8 bases and J lost 1 base.